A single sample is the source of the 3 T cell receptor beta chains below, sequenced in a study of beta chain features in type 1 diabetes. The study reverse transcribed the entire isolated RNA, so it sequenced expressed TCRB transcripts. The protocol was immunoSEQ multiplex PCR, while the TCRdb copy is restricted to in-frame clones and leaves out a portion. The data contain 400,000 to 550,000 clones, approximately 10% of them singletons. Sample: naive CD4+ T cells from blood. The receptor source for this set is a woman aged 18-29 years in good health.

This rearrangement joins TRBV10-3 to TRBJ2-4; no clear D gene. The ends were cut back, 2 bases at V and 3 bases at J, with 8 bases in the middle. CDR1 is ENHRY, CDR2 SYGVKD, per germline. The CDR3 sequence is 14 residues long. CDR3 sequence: CAISEDIFKNIQYF. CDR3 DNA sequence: TGTGCCATCAGTGAGGACATTTTCAAAAACATTCAGTACTTC.

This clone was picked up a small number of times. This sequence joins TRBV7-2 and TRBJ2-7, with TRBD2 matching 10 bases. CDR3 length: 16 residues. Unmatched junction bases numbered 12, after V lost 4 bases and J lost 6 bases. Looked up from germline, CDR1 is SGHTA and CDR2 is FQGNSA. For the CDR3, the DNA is TGTGCCAGCAGCTCCGGGGGTAGCGGGAGGTTGTCCGAGCAGTACTTC. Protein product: CASSSGGSGRLSEQYF.

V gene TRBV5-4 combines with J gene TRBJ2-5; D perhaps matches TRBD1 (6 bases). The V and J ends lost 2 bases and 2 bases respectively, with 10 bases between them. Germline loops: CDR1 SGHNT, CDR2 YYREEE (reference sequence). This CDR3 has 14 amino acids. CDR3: CASSFGQSQETQYF. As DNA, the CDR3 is TGTGCCAGCAGCTTTGGACAGTCACAAGAGACCCAGTACTTC. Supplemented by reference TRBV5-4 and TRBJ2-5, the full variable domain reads ETGVTQSPTHLIKTRGQQVTLRCSSQSGHNTVSWYQQALGQGPQFIFQYYREEENGRGNFPPRFSGLQFPNYSSELNVNALELDDSALYLCASSFGQSQETQYFGPGTRLLVL.